This T cell receptor beta chain was profiled in a study of blood T cell repertoires in COVID-19 (dated by TCRdb to about 2020). For context, the study as a whole: Collaborator samples came from the United States, Italy and Spain and covered acute and convalescent phases of COVID-19. The material from the prospective study consisted of cDNA or gDNA derived from T cells, B-cell-depleted T cells, or PBMCs. The dataset comprised deeply sampled blood TCRbeta repertoires from subjects exposed to, actively infected with, or recovered from COVID-19. A freely available public database, intended as a resource for researchers studying the immune response to SARS-CoV-2, is where the repertoires were released. Samples came from the ongoing ImmuneRACE study (first 160 participants) plus 1,254 subjects from 6 global collaborators. The sample metadata nearly always contained a de-identified subject ID, COVID-19 status, age in years and sex. Where available, HLA class I and class II types were obtained from metadata supplied by the sample provider rather than from assay-based typing.

In regard to this clone: Its antigen specificity is not known. No quality values exist for individual bases; no much larger clone is one base distant.

TCRbeta CDR3 regions were amplified from genomic DNA by means of the immunoSEQ Assay, a bias-controlled multiplex PCR. The original pipeline was this. Nucleated cell counts per sample were estimated from amplification of reference gene primers within the assay. Sequence reads were collapsed and filtered to measure the absolute abundance of every unique TCRbeta CDR3 rearrangement. For each sample, productive Simpson clonality was calculated as the square root of Simpson's diversity index across productive rearrangements. TCRdb provides this immuneACCESS table in a form limited to in-frame rearrangements. Some clones are lacking; in checked studies, under half of them reflect an unresolved V gene, and why the rest are absent is not known. V, J and clone size derive from that table, while D and trimming were established from the DNA sequence. For this sample the table gives 35,000 to 50,000 clones, of which 91% were detected only once. In total, the top ten clones hold roughly 14% of the sample.

Collaborating institutions collected whole blood in K2EDTA tubes following their own protocols. Collaborator samples were shipped for TCRbeta analysis as frozen whole blood, isolated PBMCs, or DNA extracted from either sample type. V and J are trimmed by 4 bases and 4 bases, and the gene matches miss 4 bases of the junction. The germline V gene supplies CDR1 SGHTA and CDR2 FQGNSA. The CDR3 runs 14 amino acids, cysteine and phenylalanine included. Only the CDR3 portion is preserved as DNA: 42 bases, with reading frame beginning at the first base. Beyond this particular receptor, the publication reports: How much clinical and demographic metadata was included differed by source and by participant, and the metadata was provided uncurated.

Sequencing input: peripheral blood. This sequence originates from a woman aged 30 to 39 in a cohort sampled during active COVID-19. The sequence links TRBV7-2 to TRBJ2-3, with TRBD2 matching 8 junction bases. CDR3 region: CASSSRAGADTQYF. The nucleotide sequence reads as follows: TGTGCCAGCAGCTCCCGAGCGGGAGCAGATACGCAGTATTTT.